What follows describes a single T cell receptor beta chain. These data originate in a study of T cell changes during pregnancy in multiple sclerosis. Profiling relied on immunoSEQ multiplex PCR, and the TCRdb table lists in-frame clones only, not all of them. Here the sample spans over 30,000 clones, around 90% being singletons. The CDR3 contains 16 residues. V was clipped by 0 bases and J by 8 bases, with 16 bases between them. Germline V gene data show CDR1 as LGHNA and CDR2 as YSLEER. The rearrangement uses TRBV4-3 and TRBJ1-4; no reliable D call. Material: CD8+ T cells from peripheral blood mononuclear cells, obtained in the third trimester of pregnancy. The TCR originated in a female donor with multiple sclerosis, enrolled in a pregnancy study. DNA of the CDR3: TGCGCCAGCAGCCAAGATCTACGAGGGAGTAAGGAAAAACTGTTTTTT. Translating gives CASSQDLRGSKEKLFF.